This TCR beta chain originates from a study of cytomegalovirus exposure and HLA in healthy donors. The protocol was immunoSEQ multiplex PCR, while the TCRdb copy is restricted to in-frame clones and leaves out a portion. This sample has about 63,000 clones, with about 90% found just once. J gave up 0 bases and V 3 bases, and 4 bases lay outside the gene matches. CDR1 and CDR2 from the germline V gene are MNHEY and SMNVEV (reference sequence). The CDR3 consists of 15 residues. Source material: PBMCs. The sequence was collected from a young woman in good health and CMV-seronegative. The chain has TRBV27 and TRBJ2-5, with 7 nucleotides matching TRBD1. This CDR3 is CASSLFTGDQETQYF. The CDR3 DNA follows: TGTGCCAGCAGTTTGTTCACAGGGGACCAAGAGACCCAGTACTTC.